These 15 T cell receptor beta chains were all obtained from the same sample, sequenced in a study of blood T cell repertoires in COVID-19. Sequencing was performed with immunoSEQ multiplex PCR; in TCRdb, only in-frame clones are kept and a portion is missing. This table has some 220,000 clones, around 82% appearing once. Sequenced input: peripheral blood. These receptor sequences come from a woman between 65 and 79 years old with acute or convalescent COVID-19.

V and J are TRBV27 and TRBJ1-6; D may be TRBD1 (6 bases). Germline CDR1 is MNHEY and CDR2 is SMNVEV (reference sequence). Trimming removed 6 bases at V and 8 bases at J, with 14 bases between. The CDR3 has 14 amino acids. CDR3 region: CASSPGQIYSPLHF. The CDR3 bases are TGTGCCAGCAGCCCAGGACAGATCTATTCACCCCTCCACTTT.

The CDR3 DNA reads TGTGCCACCAGTGGGACAGGGGGATTAGGTGGCTACACCTTC. It specifies CATSGTGGLGGYTF. The chain has TRBV24-1 and TRBJ1-2, with 10 bases identical to TRBD1. Germline V lookup: CDR1 KGHDR, CDR2 SFDVKD. The CDR3 is made up of 14 amino acids. J lost 7 bases, V lost 5 bases, and 6 bases had no gene match.

The chain employs TRBV10-3 and TRBJ1-1, with TRBD1 as a possible D gene (5 bases). Per the germline V gene, CDR1 is ENHRY and CDR2 is SYGVKD. V was trimmed by 0 bases and J by 6 bases, leaving 5 bases between them. The CDR3 is made up of 12 amino acids. The CDR3 DNA is TGTGCCATCAGTGAGTCACAGGCTGAAGCTTTCTTT. Amino acid sequence: CAISESQAEAFF.

The chain combines TRBV11-2 with TRBJ1-3, with TRBD1 identical over 9 bases. CDR3 size: 16 residues. CDR1 and CDR2 from the germline V gene are SGHAT and FQNNGV. V lost 2 bases to trimming and J lost 5 bases; unmatched junction nucleotides: 7. The CDR3 loop is CASSLPAGTGRNTIYF. The CDR3 DNA sequence: TGTGCCAGCAGCTTACCCGCCGGGACAGGGAGAAACACCATATATTTT.

V gene TRBV12-2 combines with J gene TRBJ2-7; the table's D call TRBD1 went unverified against the DNA. TRBV12-2 is a pseudogene. The CDR3 length is 20 residues. DNA of the CDR3: TGTGCAAGTCGCTTAGCAGTGCAGAGGGTGGGGACAAGGGGGACCTACGAGCAGTACGTC. Translating gives CASRLAVQRVGTRGTYEQYV.

The chain has TRBV5-1 and TRBJ2-7; TRBD2 might be the D (7 bases). This CDR3 has 17 amino acids. The V and J ends lost 5 bases and 5 bases respectively, with 26 bases between them. Germline lookup yields CDR1 SGHRS and CDR2 YFSETQ. CDR3 DNA sequence: TGCGCCAGCAGTCGCCAAGGGGCGGGGGCCCTGGGAGACGAGCAGTACTTC. Translated: CASSRQGAGALGDEQYF.

This clone was seen at least ten times. This chain links TRBV6-1 with TRBJ2-3; 9 bases line up with TRBD2. CDR1 is MNHNS and CDR2 is SASEGT in the germline V gene. CDR3 size: 17 residues. J lost 7 bases, V lost 2 bases, and 13 bases had no gene match. The CDR3 region has the DNA TGTGCCAGCAGTGAACGTATGCGGGGGGGCTTGTCAAATACGCAGTATTTT. This translates into CASSERMRGGLSNTQYF.

The V and J genes are TRBV2 and TRBJ1-2; 8 bases are shared with TRBD1. V shed 7 bases, J shed 5 bases, and the junction held 9 bases outside the gene matches. The CDR3 sequence is 14 residues long. Per germline, CDR1 SNHLY and CDR2 FYNNEI. CDR3 protein: CASISGTGVYGYTF. The CDR3 bases are TGTGCCAGCATTTCCGGGACAGGTGTGTATGGCTACACCTTC.

The rearrangement uses TRBV19 and TRBJ2-5; 11 nucleotides align to TRBD2. V gave up 6 bases and J gave up 0 bases; unmatched junction bases: 6. CDR1 is LNHDA and CDR2 is SQIVND in the germline V gene (reference sequence). The length of the CDR3 is 16 residues. The CDR3 nucleotides read TGTGCCAGTAGACTAACGGGACTAGCGGACCAAGAGACCCAGTACTTC. Translating gives CASRLTGLADQETQYF.

J is TRBJ1-1 and V is TRBV5-1, with D possibly being TRBD1 (5 bases). The CDR3 runs 15 residues. V was pared by 4 bases and J by 5 bases, with 18 bases between. Germline values: CDR1 SGHRS, CDR2 YFSETQ. CDR3 loop: CASSPNTAGGTEAFF. CDR3 in DNA: TGCGCCAGCAGCCCGAACACAGCCGGGGGAACTGAAGCTTTCTTT.

The chain employs TRBV27 and TRBJ2-1, with D tentatively TRBD2 (5 bases). With 3 bases removed from V and 9 bases from J, the gap between germline ends came to 12 bases. The CDR3 has 13 residues. Per germline, CDR1 MNHEY and CDR2 SMNVEV (reference sequence). CDR3 region: CASSFAPGGEQFF. For the CDR3, the DNA is TGTGCCAGCAGTTTCGCCCCTGGAGGTGAGCAGTTCTTC.

The chain links TRBV11-2 to TRBJ2-1; 7 nucleotides line up with TRBD1. The V segment lost 4 bases and the J segment 5 bases; nucleotides outside the gene matches: 5. Germline CDR1 SGHAT, CDR2 FQNNGV. The CDR3 has 14 residues. The CDR3 coding sequence is TGTGCCAGCAGCTCGACAGGGACAAACAATGAGCAGTTCTTC. This gives the protein CASSSTGTNNEQFF.

The CDR3 sequence: CASTGGRLQETQYF. CDR3 bases: TGCGCCAGCACGGGAGGCAGGCTCCAAGAGACCCAGTACTTC. This chain uses TRBV23-1 with TRBJ2-5; 7 bases align to TRBD2. TRBV23-1 is annotated as an ORF whose role is uncertain. This CDR3 has 14 residues. V lost 7 bases, J lost 1 base, and 6 bases stayed unmatched.

The chain is built from TRBV11-2 and TRBJ2-5; a weak D match, TRBD1 (6 bases). The CDR3 is 16 residues long. V gave up 5 bases and J gave up 5 bases, with 21 bases separating them. Looked up from germline, CDR1 is SGHAT and CDR2 is FQNNGV. CDR3 amino acids: CASSVGGGTGIETQYF. The CDR3 bases are TGTGCCAGCAGCGTGGGTGGAGGAACAGGGATTGAGACCCAGTACTTC.

This rearrangement joins TRBV7-9 to TRBJ1-2; D possibly corresponds to TRBD1 (5 bases). CDR1 and CDR2 from the germline V gene are SEHNR and FQNEAQ (reference sequence). The CDR3 runs 15 residues. The V end was cut by 5 bases, the J end by 8 bases, with 21 bases between. The DNA of the CDR3 is TGTGCCAGCAGCAGGGGAGAATGGGAGGGAGCGGGCTACACCTTC. It yields the protein CASSRGEWEGAGYTF.